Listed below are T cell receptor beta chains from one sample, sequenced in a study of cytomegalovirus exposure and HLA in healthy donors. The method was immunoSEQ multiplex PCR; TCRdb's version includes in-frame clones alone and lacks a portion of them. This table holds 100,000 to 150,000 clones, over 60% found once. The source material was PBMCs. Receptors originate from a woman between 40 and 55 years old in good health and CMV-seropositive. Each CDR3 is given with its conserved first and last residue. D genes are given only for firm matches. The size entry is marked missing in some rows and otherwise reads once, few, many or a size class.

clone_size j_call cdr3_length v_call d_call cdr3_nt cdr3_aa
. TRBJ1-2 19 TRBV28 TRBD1 TGTGCCAGCAGCCCCACCGGGACAGGGTTTATGGGAGCTAACTATGGCTACACCTTC CASSPTGTGFMGANYGYTF
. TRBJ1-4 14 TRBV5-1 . TGCGCCAGCAGCAGGACGCCCGGGAGGGAAAAACTGTTTTTT CASSRTPGREKLFF
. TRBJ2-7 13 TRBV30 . TGTGCCTGGAGTCGAGGACAGTCCTACGAGCAGTACTTC CAWSRGQSYEQYF
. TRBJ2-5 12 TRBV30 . TGTGCCTGGAGGGCCGGGTGGGAGACCCAGTACTTC CAWRAGWETQYF
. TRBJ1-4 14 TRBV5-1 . TGCGCCAGCAGCCCAGGGTCTCGGAATGAAAAACTGTTTTTT CASSPGSRNEKLFF
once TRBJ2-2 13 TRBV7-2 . TGTGCCAGCAGCTTAGGACTAGCCGGGGAGCTGTTTTTT CASSLGLAGELFF
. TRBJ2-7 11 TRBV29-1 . TGCAGCGGGGGGGACAGCTACGAGCAGTACTTC CSGGDSYEQYF
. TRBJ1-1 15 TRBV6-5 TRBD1 TGTGCCAGCAGTTACTCGGGACAGGGGAACACTGAAGCTTTCTTT CASSYSGQGNTEAFF
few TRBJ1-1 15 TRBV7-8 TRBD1 TGTGCCAGCAGCTGGGGACAGGGGGCAAACACTGAAGCTTTCTTT CASSWGQGANTEAFF
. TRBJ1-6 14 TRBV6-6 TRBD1 TGTGCCAGCAGTTACTCGGGCAGGGGGGAACCCCTCCACTTT CASSYSGRGEPLHF
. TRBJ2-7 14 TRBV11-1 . TGTGCCAGCAGCTTAGGTGGAGGCGCCAACGAGCAGTACTTC CASSLGGGANEQYF
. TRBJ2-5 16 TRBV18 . TGTGCCAGCTCGCCCCCCCTAACAGGCCTCCAAGAGACCCAGTACTTC CASSPPLTGLQETQYF
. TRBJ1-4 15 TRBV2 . TGTGCCAGCAGTGGATACCGGGAGGAGGGTGAAAAACTGTTTTTT CASSGYREEGEKLFF